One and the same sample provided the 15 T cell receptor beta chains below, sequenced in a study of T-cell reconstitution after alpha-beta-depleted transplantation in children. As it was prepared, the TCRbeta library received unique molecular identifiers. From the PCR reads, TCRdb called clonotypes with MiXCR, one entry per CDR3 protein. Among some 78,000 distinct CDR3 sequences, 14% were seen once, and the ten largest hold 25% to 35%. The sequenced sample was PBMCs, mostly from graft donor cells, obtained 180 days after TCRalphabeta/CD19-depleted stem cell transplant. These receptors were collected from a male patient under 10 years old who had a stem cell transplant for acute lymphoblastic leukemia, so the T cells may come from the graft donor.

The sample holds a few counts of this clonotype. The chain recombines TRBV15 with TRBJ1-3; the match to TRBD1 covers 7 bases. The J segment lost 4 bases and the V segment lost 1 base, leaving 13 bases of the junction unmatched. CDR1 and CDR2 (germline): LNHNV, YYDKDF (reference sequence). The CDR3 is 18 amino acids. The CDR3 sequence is CATSRARYQDREGNTIYF. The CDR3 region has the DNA TGTGCCACCAGCAGAGCTCGGTACCAAGACAGGGAAGGAAACACCATATATTTT. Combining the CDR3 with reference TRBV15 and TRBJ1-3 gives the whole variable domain DAMVIQNPRYQVTQFGKPVTLSCSQTLNHNVMYWYQQKSSQAPKLLFHYYDKDFNNEADTPDNFQSRRPNTSFCFLDIRSPGLGDTAMYLCATSRARYQDREGNTIYFGEGSWLTVV.

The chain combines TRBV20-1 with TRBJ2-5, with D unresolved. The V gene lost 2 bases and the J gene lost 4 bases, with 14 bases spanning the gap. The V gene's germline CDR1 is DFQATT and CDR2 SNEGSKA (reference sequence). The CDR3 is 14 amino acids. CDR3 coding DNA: TGCAGTGCTAGATTTCATGGTATTAGAGAGACCCAGTACTTC. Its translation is CSARFHGIRETQYF.

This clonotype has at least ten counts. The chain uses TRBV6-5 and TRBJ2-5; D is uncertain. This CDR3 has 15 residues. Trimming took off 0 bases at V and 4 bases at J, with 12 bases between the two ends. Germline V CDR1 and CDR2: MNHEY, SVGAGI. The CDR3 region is CASSYSDGWIETQYF. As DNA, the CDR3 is TGTGCCAGCAGTTACTCCGACGGGTGGATAGAGACCCAGTACTTC.

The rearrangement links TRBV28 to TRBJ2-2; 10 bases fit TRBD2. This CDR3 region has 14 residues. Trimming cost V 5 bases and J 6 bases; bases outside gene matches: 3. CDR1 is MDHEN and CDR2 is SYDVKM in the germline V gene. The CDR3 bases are TGTGCCAGCAGTATAACTAGCGGGGCCGGGGAGCTGTTTTTT. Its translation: CASSITSGAGELFF.

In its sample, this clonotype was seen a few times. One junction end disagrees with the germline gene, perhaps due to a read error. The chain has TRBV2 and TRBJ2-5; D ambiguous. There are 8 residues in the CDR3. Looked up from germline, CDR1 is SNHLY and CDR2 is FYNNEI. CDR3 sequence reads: CASSNRDF. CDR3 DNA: TGTGCCAGCAGCAACCGGGACTTC.

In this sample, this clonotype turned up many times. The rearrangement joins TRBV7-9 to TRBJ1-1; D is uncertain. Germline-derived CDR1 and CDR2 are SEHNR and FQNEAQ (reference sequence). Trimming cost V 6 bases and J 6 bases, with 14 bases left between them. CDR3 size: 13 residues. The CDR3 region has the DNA TGTGCCAGCAGGCCGGGAGGGAAGGCTGAAGCTTTCTTT. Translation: CASRPGGKAEAFF.

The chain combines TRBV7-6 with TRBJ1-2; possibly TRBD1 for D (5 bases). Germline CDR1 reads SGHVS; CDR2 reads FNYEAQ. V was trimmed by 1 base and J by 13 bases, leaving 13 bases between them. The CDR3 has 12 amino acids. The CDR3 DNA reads TGTGCCAGCAGCTTAGGGGGCGGCGGGCCCACCTTC. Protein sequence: CASSLGGGGPTF.

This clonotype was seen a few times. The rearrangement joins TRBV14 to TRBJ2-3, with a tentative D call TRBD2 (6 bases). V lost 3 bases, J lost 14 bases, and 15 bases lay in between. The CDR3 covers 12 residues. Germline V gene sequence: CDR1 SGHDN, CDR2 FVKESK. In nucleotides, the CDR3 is TGTGCCAGCAGCCAGAAGGGCGACGGGAGGTATTTT. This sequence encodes CASSQKGDGRYF.

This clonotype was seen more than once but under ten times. CDR3 bases: TGTGCCAGCAGCTTAGCGGGGGGGTTTGAGACCCAGTACTTC. It translates to CASSLAGGFETQYF. The chain recombines TRBV5-6 with TRBJ2-5, with 10 positions matching TRBD2. The germline V gene has CDR1 SGHDT and CDR2 YYEEEE. The CDR3 consists of 14 residues. The trim removed 2 bases at V and 5 bases at J, leaving 3 bases unmatched.

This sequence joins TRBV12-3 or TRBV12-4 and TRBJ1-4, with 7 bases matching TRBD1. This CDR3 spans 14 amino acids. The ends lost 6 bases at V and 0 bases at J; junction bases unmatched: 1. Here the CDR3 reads CASRGTATNEKLFF. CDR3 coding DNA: TGTGCCAGCAGAGGGACAGCAACTAATGAAAAACTGTTTTTT.

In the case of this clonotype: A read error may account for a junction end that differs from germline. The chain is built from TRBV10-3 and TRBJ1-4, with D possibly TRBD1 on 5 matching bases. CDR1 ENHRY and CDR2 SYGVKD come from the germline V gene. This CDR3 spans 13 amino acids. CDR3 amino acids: CAIGGILGEKQFF. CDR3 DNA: TGTGCCATCGGGGGGATATTGGGAGAAAAACAGTTTTTT.

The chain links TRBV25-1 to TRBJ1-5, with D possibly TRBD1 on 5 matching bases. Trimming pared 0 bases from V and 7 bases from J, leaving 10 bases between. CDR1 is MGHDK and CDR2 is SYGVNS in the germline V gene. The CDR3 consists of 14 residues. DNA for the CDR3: TGTGCCAGCAGTGAATACAGGGTCAGGCAGCCCCAGCATTTT. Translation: CASSEYRVRQPQHF.

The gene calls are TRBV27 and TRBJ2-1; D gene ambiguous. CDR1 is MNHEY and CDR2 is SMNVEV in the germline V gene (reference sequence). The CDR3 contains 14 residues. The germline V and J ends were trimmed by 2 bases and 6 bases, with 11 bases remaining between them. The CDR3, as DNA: TGTGCCAGCAGTTTAGGGGTTTGGCGCAATGAGCAGTTCTTC. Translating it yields CASSLGVWRNEQFF.

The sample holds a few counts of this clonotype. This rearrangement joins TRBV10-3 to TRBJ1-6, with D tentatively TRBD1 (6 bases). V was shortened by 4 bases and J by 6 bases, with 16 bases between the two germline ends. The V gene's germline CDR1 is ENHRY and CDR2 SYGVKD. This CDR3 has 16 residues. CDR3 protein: CAISGSDRSPNSPLHF. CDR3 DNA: TGTGCCATCAGTGGGAGTGACAGGTCACCTAATTCACCCCTCCACTTT.

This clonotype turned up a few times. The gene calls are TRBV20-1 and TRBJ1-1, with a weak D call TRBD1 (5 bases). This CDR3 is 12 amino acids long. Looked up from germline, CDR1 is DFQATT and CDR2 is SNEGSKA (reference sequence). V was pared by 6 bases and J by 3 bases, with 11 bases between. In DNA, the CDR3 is TGCAGTGCCACACAGGCATACACTGAAGCTTTCTTT. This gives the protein CSATQAYTEAFF.